The following is a T cell receptor beta chain sequence with its context. Antigen unknown. Assay used: immunoSEQ multiplex PCR; TCRdb lists only in-frame clones, some missing. Of 70,000 or so clones detected, approximately 84% appear once; the ten largest clones hold about 0.4%. These data belong to a study of graft-versus-host responses after intestinal transplantation. Background on the study: Multivisceral, liver-intestinal, or isolated intestinal transplants were given to recipients. General study findings and limits: GvH clones detected in recipient marrow included some appearing first in ileum or blood. Individuals who had graft-donor T cell macrochimerism had allografts that showed high graft-versus-host to host-versus-graft clonal ratios.

This CDR3 comprises 15 residues. V trimming: 2 bases; J trimming: 5 bases; junction bases outside the gene matches: 6. Germline V lookup: CDR1 MNHEY, CDR2 SMNVEV (reference sequence). This specimen was unstimulated CD4+ T cells sorted from spleen or lymph node cells, taken before transplant. The sequence derives from a human donor who was the organ donor for an intestinal transplant. The chain has TRBV27 and TRBJ2-3, with TRBD2 matching over 8 bases. Here the CDR3 DNA reads TGTGCCAGCAGTTTAGCGGGGGGTTTGGGAGATACGCAGTATTTT. This translates into CASSLAGGLGDTQYF.